This T cell receptor beta chain originates from a study of shared clonotypes between healthy human individuals. General study results and limits: The sharing of 5% to 6.5% of naive CD4 clonotypes was seen across several donors. What limited the represented genetic and exposure-history diversity was the small number of donors.

This clone was picked up one time. Its antigen remains unidentified. Once extracted for a subset, genomic DNA was divided evenly among several immunoSEQ plates. Under the authors' procedure: Quality scores were absent from the junction-only immunoSEQ sequences, so filtering differed. Assay: immunoSEQ multiplex PCR; the TCRdb copy retains only in-frame clones and omits some. V, J and clone size were drawn from that table, and D and trimming were deduced from the DNA. Here the sample spans hundreds of thousands of clones, roughly 95% being singletons. Germline V gene lookup returns CDR1 SGHRS and CDR2 YFSETQ. The CDR3 is 13 amino acids. Trimming took off 2 bases at V and 6 bases at J, with 9 bases between the two ends. Naivety among CD8 cells was defined by CD45RO negativity and positive CCR7 selection, thereby excluding terminally differentiated effector memory CD45RA+ cells.

The receptor's source is a woman in her thirties in good health. This rearrangement joins TRBV5-1 to TRBJ2-1, with D possibly TRBD1 on 6 matching bases. The specimen sequenced was naive CD8+ T cells sorted from blood. The CDR3 is CASSFEGGNEQFF. The CDR3 nucleotides read TGCGCCAGCAGCTTTGAAGGGGGCAATGAGCAGTTCTTC.